The entry below describes one T cell receptor beta chain. Its specificity is unknown. This sample is part of a study of CD8 T cells in Susac syndrome. Study-wide results and caveats: A relatively small number of individuals underwent TCR sequencing and HLA analysis.

Germline V gives CDR1 DFQATT, CDR2 SNEGSKA (reference sequence). The CDR3 runs to 13 residues. J gave up 6 bases and V 6 bases, and 9 bases lay outside the gene matches. Healthy donors served as age- and sex-matched controls. The authors negatively isolated CD8+ and CD4+ T cells and FACS-enriched TEMRA cells. Reverse transcription of about 0.45 to 1 ug RNA was performed with random hexamers. Amplification of TCR beta CDR3 was carried out by immunoSEQ multiplex PCR, which covered 54 Vbeta and 13 Jbeta segments. TCRdb passed the immunoSEQ multiplex PCR reads through MiXCR, listing each CDR3 protein once. The table lists 95,000 or so distinct CDR3 sequences, over 85% of them singletons, with 0.3% to 0.4% in the top ten.

Sequenced input: CD8+ T cells from PBMCs. This sequence was found in a human donor in good health. The chain uses TRBV20-1 and TRBJ1-2; 8 positions agree with TRBD1. The CDR3 bases are TGCAGTGCCCCAGCGGACAGGGTGAATGGCTACACCTTC. Translated: CSAPADRVNGYTF.